Listed here is a single TCR beta chain. These data belong to a study of response to subunit inactivated influenza vaccine. The CDR3 extends over 15 amino acids. Germline lookup yields CDR1 MNHNS and CDR2 SASEGT. V dropped 3 bases and J dropped 5 bases, with 17 bases sitting between them. TCRdb reprocessed the RT-PCR reads via MiXCR and lists one record per CDR3 protein. The sample comprises more than 400,000 distinct CDR3 sequences, around 7.9% of which are singletons, and around 13% rests with the top ten. The sample was PBMCs from blood, taken roughly 24 months after vaccination. This chain connects TRBV6-1 to TRBJ2-7; tentatively, D is TRBD1 or TRBD2 (5 bases each). This clonotype originated in a man aged 45 to 70 who received an inactivated influenza vaccine. The CDR3 sequence is CASSDYRDPLNEQYF. Here the CDR3 DNA reads TGTGCCAGCAGTGATTACCGGGACCCCCTCAACGAGCAGTACTTC.